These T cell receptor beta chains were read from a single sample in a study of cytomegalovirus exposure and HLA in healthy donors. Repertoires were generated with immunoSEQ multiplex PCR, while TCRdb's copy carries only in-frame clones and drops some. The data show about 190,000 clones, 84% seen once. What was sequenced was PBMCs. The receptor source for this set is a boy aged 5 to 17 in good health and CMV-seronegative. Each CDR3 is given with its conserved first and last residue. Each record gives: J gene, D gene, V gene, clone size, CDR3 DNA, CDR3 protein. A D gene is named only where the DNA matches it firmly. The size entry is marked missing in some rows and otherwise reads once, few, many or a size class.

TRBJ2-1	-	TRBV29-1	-	TGCAGCGTTGTCAAGAGCTCCTACAATGAGCAGTTCTTC	CSVVKSSYNEQFF
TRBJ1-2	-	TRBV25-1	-	TGTGCCAGCAGTGAAGGGCGAGGCTACACCTTC	CASSEGRGYTF
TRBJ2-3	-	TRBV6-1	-	TGTGCCAGCAGTGAGCGTCCGCCGGGCACAGATACGCAGTATTTT	CASSERPPGTDTQYF
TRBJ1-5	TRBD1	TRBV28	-	TGTGCCAGCACCAGGGGGGACAGGGAAGGCAATCAGCCCCAGCATTTT	CASTRGDREGNQPQHF
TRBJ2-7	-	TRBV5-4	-	TGTGCCAGCAGCTTAGCAGGCTCCTACGAGCAGTACTTC	CASSLAGSYEQYF
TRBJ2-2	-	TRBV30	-	TGTGCCTGGAGTCGGACAGCGAACACCGGGGAGCTGTTTTTT	CAWSRTANTGELFF
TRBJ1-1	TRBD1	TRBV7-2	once	TGTGCCAGCACTACCCGGGACAGGGGGCCAGCTTTCTTT	CASTTRDRGPAFF
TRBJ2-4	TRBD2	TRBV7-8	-	TGTGCCAGCAGCCTCGGTGGGCGGGGGGCCAAAAACATTCAGTACTTC	CASSLGGRGAKNIQYF
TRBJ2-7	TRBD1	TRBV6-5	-	TGTGCCAGCAGTTACTCGAGGACAGGAGAGGGCGAGCAGTACTTC	CASSYSRTGEGEQYF
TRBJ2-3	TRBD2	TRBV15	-	TGTGCCACCAGCAGAGATTATTCAGCGGGGGGGCCGAGTCCCACAGATACGCAGTATTTT	CATSRDYSAGGPSPTDTQYF